Below, 20 T cell receptor beta chains from the same sample are listed, as sequenced in a study of blood T cell repertoires in COVID-19. The method was immunoSEQ multiplex PCR; TCRdb's version includes in-frame clones alone and lacks a portion of them. The sample lists some 190,000 clones; 70% to 80% were seen once. The sequenced material came from peripheral blood. The source of these receptors is a woman aged 50 to 65 with acute or convalescent COVID-19.

This chain connects TRBV7-2 to TRBJ2-1; tentatively, D is TRBD1 (5 bases). V was shortened by 7 bases and J by 4 bases, with 11 bases between the two germline ends. The CDR3 covers 13 residues. Per germline, CDR1 SGHTA and CDR2 FQGNSA. CDR3 amino acids: CASKGDGYNEQFF. The CDR3 coding sequence is TGTGCCAGCAAAGGGGATGGGTACAATGAGCAGTTCTTC. The variable domain in full, with the rest retrieved from reference TRBV7-2 and TRBJ2-1, is GAGVSQSPSNKVTEKGKDVELRCDPISGHTALYWYRQSLGQGLEFLIYFQGNSAPDKSGLPSDRFSAERTGGSVSTLTIQRTQQEDSAVYLCASKGDGYNEQFFGPGTRLTVL.

This clone was counted only a few times. Here the CDR3 DNA reads TGTGCCAGCAGCGTAGGAGGGGGCGACGACTCACCCCTCCACTTT. Protein product: CASSVGGGDDSPLHF. V and J are TRBV9 and TRBJ1-6; 7 bases are a match to TRBD1. After removal of 0 bases from V and 10 bases from J, the junction contained 7 bases not matched to a gene. In germline, CDR1 is SGDLS, CDR2 YYNGEE. The CDR3 contains 15 residues.

The rearrangement links TRBV12-3 or TRBV12-4 to TRBJ2-3; D is possibly TRBD1 (6 bases). The CDR3 is 13 residues long. V lost 5 bases and J lost 1, with 7 bases in between. CDR3 DNA: TGTGCCAGCAGTCGGACAGGCACAGATACGCAGTATTTT. This sequence encodes CASSRTGTDTQYF.

J is TRBJ2-2 and V is TRBV2; 8 nucleotides match TRBD1. The ends lost 2 bases at V and 5 bases at J; junction bases unmatched: 7. CDR3 length: 16 residues. The germline CDR1 and CDR2 sequences are SNHLY and FYNNEI. In DNA form, the CDR3 reads TGTGCCAGCAGTGAAAGCAGGACAGGGCAGACCGGGGAGCTGTTTTTT. Amino acid sequence: CASSESRTGQTGELFF.

This rearrangement joins TRBV27 to TRBJ2-5, with TRBD2 matching 8 bases. The CDR3 runs 16 residues. Germline assignment: CDR1 MNHEY and CDR2 SMNVEV (reference sequence). The trim removed 6 bases at V and 4 bases at J, leaving 13 bases unmatched. The chain's CDR3 is CASSVSAGLGRETQYF. CDR3 bases: TGTGCCAGCAGCGTTAGCGCGGGACTAGGGAGAGAGACCCAGTACTTC.

The chain employs TRBV11-3 and TRBJ2-2, with 8 nucleotides matching TRBD1. There are 14 residues in the CDR3. Germline loops: CDR1 SGHNT, CDR2 YENEEA. With 5 bases clipped from V and 7 bases from J, the junction kept 6 bases outside the gene matches. CDR3 nucleotide sequence: TGTGCCAGCAGCATGGGACAGGAAGTCGGGGAGCTGTTTTTT. Protein: CASSMGQEVGELFF.

V is TRBV4-1 and J is TRBJ2-2; TRBD1 is a possible D gene (6 bases). V was pared by 5 bases and J by 2 bases, with 21 bases between. The germline V gene has CDR1 MGHRA and CDR2 YSYEKL. There are 18 residues in the CDR3. The CDR3 reads CASSFRRTDSANTGELFF. CDR3 nucleotides: TGCGCCAGCAGCTTCAGAAGAACGGACAGTGCAAACACCGGGGAGCTGTTTTTT.

The chain carries TRBV27 and TRBJ1-5; no definite D call. This CDR3 is 14 amino acids long. Germline loops: CDR1 MNHEY, CDR2 SMNVEV (reference sequence). Trimming pared 6 bases from V and 8 bases from J, leaving 17 bases between. The DNA of the CDR3 is TGTGCCAGCAGGCGGTGGGAAGGACTGGAGCCCCAGCATTTT. Its protein product is CASRRWEGLEPQHF.

The chain is built from TRBV15 and TRBJ1-2, with no clear D. The CDR3 loop spans 12 amino acids. V was clipped by 7 bases and J by 4 bases, with 10 bases between them. Germline V lookup: CDR1 LNHNV, CDR2 YYDKDF (reference sequence). CDR3 bases: TGTGCCACCAATTTTCTAGGCTATGGCTACACCTTC. It is translated as CATNFLGYGYTF.

This chain links TRBV4-1 with TRBJ2-7, with TRBD2 as a possible D gene (5 bases). V was cut by 0 bases and J by 7 bases, with 19 bases left in between. CDR1 and CDR2 (germline): MGHRA, YSYEKL. CDR3 length: 16 residues. CDR3 sequence (DNA): TGCGCCAGCAGCCAAGAGTCCCATCTGACGACGGGGGAGCAGTACTTC. Protein product: CASSQESHLTTGEQYF.

This clone was detected only a few times. The chain combines TRBV2 with TRBJ2-5; 10 bases line up with TRBD2. The V segment lost 6 bases and the J segment 0 bases; nucleotides outside the gene matches: 4. Per the germline V gene, CDR1 is SNHLY and CDR2 is FYNNEI. This CDR3 comprises 15 residues. This CDR3 is CASRGAGGYQETQYF. CDR3 sequence (DNA): TGTGCCAGCAGGGGAGCGGGAGGGTACCAAGAGACCCAGTACTTC.

This chain connects TRBV30 to TRBJ2-3, with a weak D call TRBD2 (6 bases). Germline V CDR1 and CDR2: GTSNPN, SVGIG (reference sequence). V was shortened by 4 bases and J by 1 base, with 15 bases between the two germline ends. The CDR3 length is 15 residues. This CDR3 is CAWNPRGKGTDTQYF. CDR3 nucleotide sequence: TGTGCCTGGAACCCCCGGGGGAAAGGCACAGATACGCAGTATTTT.

The rearrangement links TRBV9 to TRBJ2-2; 8 bases match TRBD1. The length of the CDR3 is 20 residues. The ends lost 1 base at V and 1 base at J; junction bases unmatched: 15. CDR1 is SGDLS and CDR2 is YYNGEE in the germline V gene. The CDR3 nucleotides read TGTGCCAGCAGCGTATCGGCGCGGGGAGGCGACAGGGGGAACACCGGGGAGCTGTTTTTT. The encoded protein is CASSVSARGGDRGNTGELFF.

The chain combines TRBV18 with TRBJ2-7; possible D gene TRBD1, 6 bases. CDR3 size: 15 residues. Trimming left V 0 bases short and J 2 bases short, with 11 bases between. Germline-derived CDR1 and CDR2 are KGHSH and LQKENI. CDR3 bases: TGTGCCAGCTCACCACCCACGGGACAAACCTACGAGCAGTACTTC. The encoded protein is CASSPPTGQTYEQYF.

The chain employs TRBV5-1 and TRBJ1-6; 7 nucleotides agree with TRBD1. Germline CDR1 is SGHRS and CDR2 is YFSETQ. The CDR3 is 13 residues long. J gave up 6 bases and V 4 bases, and 1 base lay outside the gene matches. The CDR3 coding sequence is TGCGCCAGCAGCGGGACAGCTAATTCACCCCTCCACTTT. It is translated as CASSGTANSPLHF. Based on the CDR3 plus reference TRBV5-1 and TRBJ1-6, the full variable domain is KAGVTQTPRYLIKTRGQQVTLSCSPISGHRSVSWYQQTPGQGLQFLFEYFSETQRNKGNFPGRFSGRQFSNSRSEMNVSTLELGDSALYLCASSGTANSPLHFGNGTRLTVT.

The chain uses TRBV6-5 and TRBJ1-4, with D unclear. Germline V gene lookup returns CDR1 MNHEY and CDR2 SVGAGI. This CDR3 has 12 amino acids. V lost 6 bases and J 1 base, leaving 3 bases between the germline ends. CDR3 protein: CASSRTNEKLFF. In DNA, the CDR3 is TGTGCCAGCAGCCGAACTAATGAAAAACTGTTTTTT.

The chain couples TRBV6-5 to TRBJ2-2, with 10 bases matching TRBD1. The J segment lost 5 bases and the V segment lost 6 bases, leaving 6 bases of the junction unmatched. In germline, CDR1 is MNHEY, CDR2 SVGAGI. The length of the CDR3 is 15 residues. The CDR3, as DNA: TGTGCCAGCAGCACCGACAGGGGGCGAACCGGGGAGCTGTTTTTT. Amino acid sequence: CASSTDRGRTGELFF.

CDR3 nucleotide sequence: TGTGCCAGCTCACCCATGGGCACAGGGATCTACAATGAGCAGTTCTTC. This translates into CASSPMGTGIYNEQFF. The rearrangement uses TRBV18 and TRBJ2-1, with a tentative D call TRBD1 (6 bases). Germline V gene lookup returns CDR1 KGHSH and CDR2 LQKENI. The CDR3 is 16 amino acids. The ends were cut back, 3 bases at V and 3 bases at J, with 15 bases in the middle.

The genes are TRBV24-1 and TRBJ2-7, with D maybe TRBD1 (5 bases). This CDR3 is 13 amino acids long. The V gene's germline CDR1 is KGHDR and CDR2 SFDVKD. Trimming removed 4 bases from V and 5 bases from J, with 11 bases in between. The CDR3 sequence is CATSESGNDEQYF. CDR3 sequence (DNA): TGTGCCACCAGTGAGTCAGGGAACGACGAGCAGTACTTC.

The rearrangement links TRBV6-5 to TRBJ2-7, with 7 bases matching TRBD2. The CDR3 length is 14 residues. The junction had 11 bases not matched to a gene; V was cut back by 5 bases and J by 7 bases. Germline V gene data show CDR1 as MNHEY and CDR2 as SVGAGI. CDR3 DNA sequence: TGTGCCAGCAGTCCGTCGAGCGGGACTGGGGAGCAGTACTTC. This codes for CASSPSSGTGEQYF.